A single sample is the source of the 26 T cell receptor beta chains below, sequenced in a study of blood T cell repertoires in COVID-19. Sequencing was performed with immunoSEQ multiplex PCR; in TCRdb, only in-frame clones are kept and a portion is missing. Of some 270,000 clones in the sample, about nine tenths were seen once. Sequenced material: PBMCs or T cells enriched from blood (not recorded which). The source is a woman aged 60 to 75 who had recovered from COVID-19.

The chain is built from TRBV5-6 and TRBJ2-5, with D perhaps matching TRBD1 (5 bases). The CDR3 has 14 amino acids. V was cut by 3 bases and J by 0 bases, with 9 bases left in between. The germline V gene encodes CDR1 SGHDT and CDR2 YYEEEE. The CDR3 protein is CASSSQGYQETQYF. CDR3 in DNA: TGTGCCAGCAGCTCCCAGGGTTACCAAGAGACCCAGTACTTC. Together with reference TRBV5-6 and TRBJ2-5, the CDR3 gives the full variable domain: DAGVTQSPTHLIKTRGQQVTLRCSPKSGHDTVSWYQQALGQGPQFIFQYYEEEERQRGNFPDRFSGHQFPNYSSELNVNALLLGDSALYLCASSSQGYQETQYFGPGTRLLVL.

This clone was found once. The CDR3 nucleotides are TGTGCCAGCAGTTGGTTAGCGGGGGGGGCGGCAGATACGCAGTATTTT. Translated, it gives CASSWLAGGAADTQYF. This chain connects TRBV27 to TRBJ2-3, with 11 bases matching TRBD2. With 4 bases clipped from V and 4 bases from J, the junction kept 7 bases outside the gene matches. Per germline, CDR1 MNHEY and CDR2 SMNVEV (reference sequence). The CDR3 extends over 16 amino acids.

V usage is TRBV5-4 and J usage is TRBJ1-6; D not certain. Trimming cost V 0 bases and J 6 bases, with 7 bases left between them. The CDR3 has 14 amino acids. Germline CDR1 and CDR2: SGHNT and YYREEE (reference sequence). The CDR3 DNA sequence: TGTGCCAGCAGCTTGGCAAACATTAATTCACCCCTCCACTTT. Residues: CASSLANINSPLHF.

V usage is TRBV24-1 and J usage is TRBJ2-2; 8 bases are shared with TRBD2. Per germline, CDR1 KGHDR and CDR2 SFDVKD. The V gene end was trimmed by 7 bases and the J gene end by 0 bases; junction bases not matched to a gene: 3. This CDR3 has 15 residues. The CDR3 bases are TGTGCCACCAGAATAGCGGGACCGAACACCGGGGAGCTGTTTTTT. Its protein product is CATRIAGPNTGELFF.

This clone came up many times. The V gene is TRBV7-9, the J gene TRBJ2-7, with unresolved D. The CDR3 spans 14 residues. V dropped 1 base and J dropped 2 bases, with 9 bases sitting between them. CDR1 is SEHNR, CDR2 FQNEAQ, per germline (reference sequence). CDR3 sequence (DNA): TGTGCCAGCAGCTTAGGAAGAGTCCCCTACGAGCAGTACTTC. This translates into CASSLGRVPYEQYF.

The rearrangement links TRBV18 to TRBJ1-1; D remains ambiguous. Germline assignment: CDR1 KGHSH and CDR2 LQKENI. V was shortened by 6 bases and J by 0 bases, with 17 bases between the two germline ends. The CDR3 is made up of 16 amino acids. CDR3 bases: TGTGCCAGCTCGCCCGGGGAGGGTGGGATGAACACTGAAGCTTTCTTT. Translating it yields CASSPGEGGMNTEAFF.

This clone came up once. The chain is built from TRBV5-1 and TRBJ1-4; tentatively, D is TRBD1 (6 bases). Germline lookup yields CDR1 SGHRS and CDR2 YFSETQ. This CDR3 has 14 amino acids. V was clipped by 4 bases and J by 6 bases, with 13 bases between them. Written as DNA, the CDR3 is TGCGCCAGCAGCCAACAGGGTAGGCATGAAAAACTGTTTTTT. Translating gives CASSQQGRHEKLFF. The entire variable domain, with the rest obtained from reference TRBV5-1 and TRBJ1-4, is as follows: KAGVTQTPRYLIKTRGQQVTLSCSPISGHRSVSWYQQTPGQGLQFLFEYFSETQRNKGNFPGRFSGRQFSNSRSEMNVSTLELGDSALYLCASSQQGRHEKLFFGSGTQLSVL.

V gene TRBV5-5 combines with J gene TRBJ2-3; 10 bases align to TRBD1. Losses at the gene ends were 4 bases for V and 4 bases for J; bases not matched to a gene: 6. The length of the CDR3 is 15 residues. Looked up from germline, CDR1 is SGHKS and CDR2 is YYEKEE (reference sequence). The CDR3 is CASSSRGQGSDTQYF. The CDR3 DNA sequence: TGTGCCAGCAGCAGCCGGGGACAGGGGTCAGATACGCAGTATTTT.

The gene calls are TRBV5-1 and TRBJ1-1, with a tentative D call TRBD1 (5 bases). The germline V gene has CDR1 SGHRS and CDR2 YFSETQ. CDR3 size: 15 residues. V dropped 4 bases and J dropped 5 bases, with 18 bases sitting between them. CDR3 DNA: TGCGCCAGCAGCCCGCCGAGTAGGGGTCGGACTGAAGCTTTCTTT. Translated, it gives CASSPPSRGRTEAFF. The entire variable domain, with the rest obtained from reference TRBV5-1 and TRBJ1-1, is as follows: KAGVTQTPRYLIKTRGQQVTLSCSPISGHRSVSWYQQTPGQGLQFLFEYFSETQRNKGNFPGRFSGRQFSNSRSEMNVSTLELGDSALYLCASSPPSRGRTEAFFGQGTRLTVV.

V usage is TRBV27 and J usage is TRBJ1-2; no reliable D call. Germline V lookup: CDR1 MNHEY, CDR2 SMNVEV (reference sequence). Trimming cost V 8 bases and J 0 bases, with 16 bases left between them. CDR3 length equals 15 residues. As DNA, the CDR3 is TGTGCCAGCTCTCCCGGGTTGCGAGCTAACTATGGCTACACCTTC. Translation gives CASSPGLRANYGYTF.

This clone was recorded once. The chain links TRBV2 to TRBJ2-5, with D possibly TRBD1 on 6 matching bases. Germline V gene sequence: CDR1 SNHLY, CDR2 FYNNEI. The CDR3 consists of 14 residues. V gave up 4 bases and J gave up 4 bases, with 13 bases separating them. The CDR3 sequence is CASSAGERRETQYF. CDR3 DNA: TGTGCCAGCAGTGCAGGGGAACGACGAGAGACCCAGTACTTC. Looking up the rest from reference TRBV2 and TRBJ2-5 gives the full variable domain: EPEVTQTPSHQVTQMGQEVILRCVPISNHLYFYWYRQILGQKVEFLVSFYNNEISEKSEIFDDQFSVERPDGSNFTLKIRSTKLEDSAMYFCASSAGERRETQYFGPGTRLLVL.

The chain has TRBV5-1 and TRBJ1-2; TRBD1 is a possible D gene (5 bases). The CDR3 is 11 amino acids. The V and J ends lost 6 bases and 6 bases respectively, with 9 bases between them. The germline gives CDR1 SGHRS, CDR2 YFSETQ. CDR3 nucleotides: TGCGCCAGCACGGGAGGGGATGGCTACACCTTC. This translates into CASTGGDGYTF.

V usage is TRBV28 and J usage is TRBJ1-2; 10 bases fit TRBD1. The CDR3 is 15 amino acids. Per the germline V gene, CDR1 is MDHEN and CDR2 is SYDVKM. The J segment lost 8 bases and the V segment lost 3 bases, leaving 9 bases of the junction unmatched. CDR3 amino acids: CASSFPRQGARGYTF. CDR3 nucleotides: TGTGCCAGCAGTTTTCCGAGACAGGGGGCAAGGGGCTACACCTTC.

The chain employs TRBV9 and TRBJ2-6; D is undetermined. The germline gives CDR1 SGDLS, CDR2 YYNGEE. The V end was cut by 1 base, the J end by 0 bases, with 5 bases between. This CDR3 region has 15 residues. In DNA form, the CDR3 reads TGTGCCAGCAGCGTAATTAGCTCTGGGGCCAACGTCCTGACTTTC. Amino acids: CASSVISSGANVLTF.

The chain is built from TRBV5-8 and TRBJ2-7; D remains ambiguous. Per the germline V gene, CDR1 is SGHTS and CDR2 is YDEGEE. The CDR3 covers 12 residues. Trimming removed 3 bases at V and 4 bases at J, with 8 bases between. CDR3: CASSSHGYEQYF. The CDR3 DNA follows: TGTGCCAGCAGCTCTCACGGGTACGAGCAGTACTTC.

The CDR3, as DNA: TGCGCCAGCAGCAACCGGACTAGCGGGGCAGAGACCCAGTACTTC. This translates into CASSNRTSGAETQYF. The rearrangement links TRBV5-1 to TRBJ2-5; 12 nucleotides match TRBD2. Trimming removed 4 bases from V and 4 bases from J; junction bases left unmatched: 5. The CDR3 is 15 amino acids. The germline V gene has CDR1 SGHRS and CDR2 YFSETQ. The full variable domain, rest sourced from reference TRBV5-1 and TRBJ2-5, is KAGVTQTPRYLIKTRGQQVTLSCSPISGHRSVSWYQQTPGQGLQFLFEYFSETQRNKGNFPGRFSGRQFSNSRSEMNVSTLELGDSALYLCASSNRTSGAETQYFGPGTRLLVL.

This clone was seen a few times. The chain is built from TRBV7-8 and TRBJ1-1, with D maybe TRBD1 (6 bases). Germline V CDR1 and CDR2: SGHVS, FQNEAQ. The ends were cut back, 5 bases at V and 9 bases at J, with 19 bases in the middle. This CDR3 comprises 14 residues. The CDR3 coding sequence is TGTGCCAGCAGCCTTACAGGGATGGAGAGGAAAGCTTTCTTT. Protein product: CASSLTGMERKAFF.

Notes on this clone: Distinct nucleotide sequences in the sample also encode this CDR3. The rearrangement links TRBV27 to TRBJ2-5; 10 positions agree with TRBD1. In germline, CDR1 is MNHEY, CDR2 SMNVEV (reference sequence). The ends lost 6 bases at V and 4 bases at J; junction bases unmatched: 5. The CDR3 is made up of 14 amino acids. CDR3 DNA sequence: TGTGCCAGCAGCTTTGACAGGGGGCTAGAGACCCAGTACTTC. Encoded protein: CASSFDRGLETQYF.

The chain recombines TRBV12-5 with TRBJ2-1, with 8 nucleotides matching TRBD2. V trimming: 0 bases; J trimming: 7 bases; junction bases outside the gene matches: 5. There are 15 residues in the CDR3. Per the germline V gene, CDR1 is LGHNT and CDR2 is FRNRAP. DNA for the CDR3: TGTGCTAGTGGTTTGGTAGCGGGAGCGAGAAATGAGCAGTTCTTC. Encoded protein: CASGLVAGARNEQFF.

This chain joins TRBV28 and TRBJ2-3, with 8 bases that match TRBD2. Trimming at V came to 7 bases and at J to 6 bases, leaving 9 bases not matched to a gene. The CDR3 covers 14 residues. From germline, CDR1 is MDHEN and CDR2 SYDVKM. The CDR3 DNA sequence: TGTGCCAGCACGAGCGGGGGCTACGTGGATACGCAGTATTTT. The encoded protein is CASTSGGYVDTQYF.

The rearrangement joins TRBV28 to TRBJ1-5; D possibly corresponds to TRBD1 (5 bases). Germline CDR1 and CDR2: MDHEN and SYDVKM. The V gene lost 2 bases and the J gene lost 7 bases, with 15 bases spanning the gap. This CDR3 is built from 15 residues. The DNA of the CDR3 is TGTGCCAGCAGTTTACGCTTGGGCAGGGTCCAGCCCCAGCATTTT. The encoded protein is CASSLRLGRVQPQHF.

The chain employs TRBV28 and TRBJ2-1; TRBD2 agrees at 12 bases. Germline CDR1 reads MDHEN; CDR2 reads SYDVKM. CDR3 length equals 17 residues. Trimming cost V 5 bases and J 3 bases; bases outside gene matches: 8. CDR3 residues: CASSPETSGGLYNEQFF. The CDR3 nucleotides are TGTGCCAGCAGTCCAGAGACTAGCGGGGGCCTCTACAATGAGCAGTTCTTC. Drawing the rest from reference TRBV28 and TRBJ2-1, the complete variable domain is DVKVTQSSRYLVKRTGEKVFLECVQDMDHENMFWYRQDPGLGLRLIYFSYDVKMKEKGDIPEGYSVSREKKERFSLILESASTNQTSMYLCASSPETSGGLYNEQFFGPGTRLTVL.

The chain recombines TRBV28 with TRBJ2-2; D uncertain. This CDR3 contains 14 residues. The germline gives CDR1 MDHEN, CDR2 SYDVKM. With 2 bases removed from V and 2 bases from J, the gap between germline ends came to 6 bases. This CDR3 reads CASSLDTNTGELFF. The DNA for the CDR3 is TGTGCCAGCAGTTTAGACACTAACACCGGGGAGCTGTTTTTT. Variable domain in full (rest from reference TRBV28 and TRBJ2-2): DVKVTQSSRYLVKRTGEKVFLECVQDMDHENMFWYRQDPGLGLRLIYFSYDVKMKEKGDIPEGYSVSREKKERFSLILESASTNQTSMYLCASSLDTNTGELFFGEGSRLTVL.

The chain recombines TRBV19 with TRBJ1-1; D is unclear. CDR1 and CDR2 (germline): LNHDA, SQIVND (reference sequence). CDR3 length equals 12 residues. The V end lost 10 bases, the J end lost 0 bases, and 9 bases lay between the germline ends. The CDR3 DNA sequence: TGTGCCACTCTTAATTTGAACACTGAAGCTTTCTTT. It is translated as CATLNLNTEAFF.

The chain combines TRBV3-1 (or the pseudogene TRBV3-2) with TRBJ1-5; 10 nucleotides line up with TRBD1. This CDR3 contains 19 residues. V lost 1 base and J lost 1; bases outside the gene matches: 10. CDR1 and CDR2 (germline): LGHDT, YNNKEL (reference sequence). CDR3 DNA sequence: TGTGCCAGCAGCCAAGTCGGGGGACAGGGGAGTAGAAGCAATCAGCCCCAGCATTTT. It encodes CASSQVGGQGSRSNQPQHF.

The genes are TRBV5-6 and TRBJ1-1; perhaps TRBD1 as D (5 bases). Germline-derived CDR1 and CDR2 are SGHDT and YYEEEE. The ends were cut back, 4 bases at V and 5 bases at J, with 9 bases in the middle. This CDR3 contains 12 residues. The CDR3 region is CASSIRDTEAFF. The CDR3 nucleotides read TGTGCCAGCAGCATCAGGGATACTGAAGCTTTCTTT.